The source of this T cell receptor beta chain is a study of OX40 agonist ivuxolimab in advanced cancers. In the study overall: Under the entry rules, prior anti-PD-1, anti-PD-L1 or anti-CTLA-4 therapy was allowed, and 40% had some. General study results and limits: In CD8+ T cells, expanded clones were on average more numerous than in CD4+.

Clones were sequenced by immunoSEQ multiplex PCR, and TCRdb holds only the in-frame ones, with some missing. This table holds about 80,000 clones, 80% to 90% found once. Concerning this clone itself: Antigen: not known.

Exclusion of a patient followed from autoimmune disease history or systemic immunosuppression. Samples of blood were obtained at baseline, on cycle 4 day 1, and on cycle 7 day 1. Germline V gene sequence: CDR1 SGHNT, CDR2 YENEEA. This CDR3 spans 15 amino acids. The V end lost 4 bases, the J end lost 4 bases, and 16 bases lay between the germline ends. The sample here was CD4+ or CD8+ T cells sorted from blood, taken in a trial of the OX40 agonist ivuxolimab. The chain has TRBV11-3 and TRBJ1-1; possibly TRBD1 for D (5 bases). The clonotype originates from an adult with an advanced solid tumor such as melanoma, head and neck, liver or kidney cancer. For the CDR3, the DNA is TGTGCCAGCAGCTCCCTTCGGGGCGTTGTCACTGAAGCTTTCTTT. The encoded protein is CASSSLRGVVTEAFF.